Following are 15 T cell receptor beta chains from one sample sequenced in a study of early T cells in non-severe SARS-CoV-2 infection. One entry per CDR3 protein results from TCRdb running MiXCR on the 5' RACE reads. The sample has about 92,000 distinct CDR3 sequences; 14% are singletons. Specimen: whole blood. All receptors come from an adult who was a healthcare worker with PCR-confirmed SARS-CoV-2 infection or an uninfected control (not recorded which).

This clonotype was recorded a few times. The chain has TRBV15 and TRBJ2-7; D is perhaps TRBD1 (5 bases). CDR1 and CDR2 from the germline V gene are LNHNV and YYDKDF (reference sequence). There are 16 residues in the CDR3. V was trimmed by 2 bases and J by 3 bases, leaving 17 bases between them. The CDR3 coding sequence is TGTGCCACCAGCAGAATGGGGCAGGGAAACCGCTACGAGCAGTACTTC. This codes for CATSRMGQGNRYEQYF.

Only a few counts were recorded for this clonotype. The V call is TRBV20-1, the J call TRBJ1-5; 7 bases are shared with TRBD1. Germline CDR1 is DFQATT and CDR2 is SNEGSKA (reference sequence). Unmatched junction bases numbered 11, after V lost 0 bases and J lost 3 bases. The CDR3 sequence is 17 residues long. CDR3 bases: TGCAGTGCTAGAGACTCCCGGAGACAGGGTTACAATCAGCCCCAGCATTTT. Translation gives CSARDSRRQGYNQPQHF.

The sample holds a few counts of this clonotype. This sequence joins TRBV6-4 and TRBJ1-4, with a tentative D call TRBD1 (6 bases). V lost 4 bases to trimming and J lost 6 bases, with 12 bases between them. Germline V lookup: CDR1 MRHNA, CDR2 SNTAGT. The CDR3 has 14 residues. CDR3 loop: CASSVDSEDEKLFF. CDR3 DNA: TGTGCCAGCAGTGTGGACAGCGAAGATGAAAAACTGTTTTTT.

This clonotype appeared a few times. The rearrangement joins TRBV5-1 to TRBJ1-1; unclear D gene. With 3 bases removed from V and 7 bases from J, the gap between germline ends came to 13 bases. Germline values: CDR1 SGHRS, CDR2 YFSETQ. This CDR3 comprises 13 residues. The CDR3 sequence: CASSSGYKNEAFF. The CDR3 region has the DNA TGCGCCAGCAGCTCGGGATACAAGAATGAAGCTTTCTTT.

J is TRBJ2-2 and V is TRBV15; TRBD1 aligns across 8 bases. J was trimmed by 3 bases and V by 4 bases; bases with no gene match: 13. In germline, CDR1 is LNHNV, CDR2 YYDKDF (reference sequence). The CDR3 runs to 18 residues. The CDR3 reads CATSIHGQGPMDTGELFF. DNA of the CDR3: TGTGCCACCAGCATCCACGGACAGGGTCCCATGGACACCGGGGAGCTGTTTTTT.

Ten or more counts support this clonotype. The chain is built from TRBV20-1 and TRBJ1-1, with D unclear. Germline CDR1 is DFQATT and CDR2 is SNEGSKA (reference sequence). The length of the CDR3 is 11 residues. V was shortened by 2 bases and J by 5 bases, with 6 bases between the two germline ends. Here the CDR3 reads CSARLGTEAFF. The CDR3 DNA is TGCAGTGCTAGATTGGGGACTGAAGCTTTCTTT.

This clonotype was detected a few times. At one end, the junction sequence differs from germline, possibly due to a read error. This chain connects TRBV7-7 to TRBJ2-7, with 8 bases fitting TRBD2. The CDR3 length is 13 residues. The V gene's germline CDR1 is SSHAT and CDR2 FNYEAQ (reference sequence). In nucleotides, the CDR3 is TGTGCTAGCAGCTTAGCGCGGGGGGCAAGCCAGTACTTC. It codes for CASSLARGASQYF.

This clonotype has at least ten counts. The chain is built from TRBV7-3 and TRBJ2-7; D is unresolved. Germline loops: CDR1 SGHTA, CDR2 FQGTGA. The CDR3 loop spans 13 amino acids. Trimming stripped 5 bases from V and 1 base from J, with 9 bases between. The CDR3 spells CASSPQASYEQYF. DNA for the CDR3: TGTGCCAGCAGCCCCCAGGCGTCCTACGAGCAGTACTTC.

This clonotype appeared a few times. The rearrangement joins TRBV6-1 to TRBJ2-7, with TRBD1 matching over 9 bases. CDR3 length: 14 residues. CDR1 and CDR2 from the germline V gene are MNHNS and SASEGT. The trim removed 7 bases at V and 4 bases at J, leaving 8 bases unmatched. The DNA for the CDR3 is TGTGCCAGCATGGCGGGACAGGGAAGGTACGAGCAGTACTTC. Translated: CASMAGQGRYEQYF.

The rearrangement links TRBV29-1 to TRBJ2-1; unclear D gene. V lost 4 bases to trimming and J lost 6 bases, with 10 bases between them. CDR1 SQVTM and CDR2 ANQGSEA come from the germline V gene. The CDR3 consists of 12 residues. DNA of the CDR3: TGCAGCGTTGGTGTTAGCTTCAATGAGCAGTTCTTC. It specifies CSVGVSFNEQFF.

The rearrangement joins TRBV20-1 to TRBJ1-5, with D unresolved. CDR3 length equals 13 residues. The V and J ends lost 5 bases and 4 bases respectively, with 12 bases between them. The V gene's germline CDR1 is DFQATT and CDR2 SNEGSKA (reference sequence). Here the CDR3 DNA reads TGCAGTGCTGGGAAGCAGGAGAATCAGCCCCAGCATTTT. Its translation: CSAGKQENQPQHF.

The V gene is TRBV5-1, the J gene TRBJ2-7, with D maybe TRBD1 (5 bases). The germline V gene encodes CDR1 SGHRS and CDR2 YFSETQ. V lost 1 base to trimming and J lost 3 bases, with 17 bases between them. The CDR3 sequence is 16 residues long. CDR3 amino acids: CASSLSGPQGDYEQYF. CDR3 bases: TGCGCCAGCAGCTTGTCTGGGCCACAAGGGGACTACGAGCAGTACTTC.

This chain links TRBV30 with TRBJ1-2, with 7 bases that match TRBD1. Germline assignment: CDR1 GTSNPN and CDR2 SVGIG (reference sequence). V shed 2 bases, J shed 4 bases, and the junction held 10 bases outside the gene matches. This CDR3 has 15 amino acids. DNA for the CDR3: TGTGCCTGGAGTAACGACAGGGTGGGGAGCTATGGCTACACCTTC. It yields the protein CAWSNDRVGSYGYTF.

As regards this clonotype: Given a much more abundant clone one base away, this may be a read error. The gene calls are TRBV7-3 and TRBJ2-2; the D gene is possibly TRBD1 (5 bases). Germline V lookup: CDR1 SGHTA, CDR2 FQGTGA. The CDR3 totals 15 residues. Trimming pared 5 bases from V and 5 bases from J, leaving 15 bases between. CDR3 protein: CASSQGDQRTGELFF. DNA for the CDR3: TGTGCCAGCAGCCAGGGTGACCAACGGACCGGGGAGCTGTTTTTT.

This clonotype has a handful of counts. The V and J genes are TRBV5-1 and TRBJ2-1; 13 nucleotides match TRBD2. With 4 bases clipped from V and 9 bases from J, the junction kept 10 bases outside the gene matches. CDR1 and CDR2 from the germline V gene are SGHRS and YFSETQ. The CDR3 spans 16 residues. Here the CDR3 reads CASSDGTSGARGEQFF. The DNA of the CDR3 is TGCGCCAGCAGCGATGGGACTAGCGGGGCCCGCGGTGAGCAGTTCTTC. Full variable domain (rest looked up from reference TRBV5-1 and TRBJ2-1): KAGVTQTPRYLIKTRGQQVTLSCSPISGHRSVSWYQQTPGQGLQFLFEYFSETQRNKGNFPGRFSGRQFSNSRSEMNVSTLELGDSALYLCASSDGTSGARGEQFFGPGTRLTVL.